Shown below are 17 T cell receptor beta chains from a single sample sequenced in a study of CD8 T cells in Susac syndrome. About 0.45 to 1 ug RNA was reverse transcribed with random hexamers. MiXCR was run by TCRdb on the immunoSEQ multiplex PCR reads, yielding one entry per CDR3 protein. The sample shows more than 95,000 distinct CDR3 sequences, 90% to 95% of them seen only once. The sequenced sample consisted of CD8+ T cells from PBMCs. These TCRs come from a human donor with Susac syndrome.

This rearrangement joins TRBV7-9 to TRBJ1-2; a possible D gene is TRBD1 (6 bases). The CDR3 runs to 13 residues. The V end lost 0 bases, the J end lost 8 bases, and 10 bases lay between the germline ends. The germline gives CDR1 SEHNR, CDR2 FQNEAQ (reference sequence). CDR3 coding DNA: TGTGCCAGCAGCTTAGCGTTACAGGGCGGCTACACCTTC. Translation: CASSLALQGGYTF.

J is TRBJ2-4 and V is TRBV7-8, with TRBD1 matching 11 bases. The CDR3 runs to 15 residues. V lost 1 base and J lost 7; bases outside the gene matches: 3. Germline CDR1 reads SGHVS; CDR2 reads FQNEAQ. The CDR3 loop is CASSLVDRGLNIQYF. Here the CDR3 DNA reads TGTGCCAGCAGCTTAGTGGACAGGGGGCTGAACATTCAGTACTTC.

The J gene is TRBJ2-7, the V gene TRBV20-1; D not certain. The V end was cut by 6 bases, the J end by 2 bases, with 8 bases between. Germline CDR1 is DFQATT and CDR2 is SNEGSKA (reference sequence). This CDR3 region has 11 residues. The CDR3 reads CSARAAYEQYF. In DNA, the CDR3 is TGCAGTGCCCGGGCAGCCTACGAGCAGTACTTC.

The chain carries TRBV30 and TRBJ2-3, with TRBD2 matching 11 bases. The CDR3 runs 13 residues. Germline CDR1 is GTSNPN and CDR2 is SVGIG (reference sequence). The J segment lost 6 bases and the V segment lost 7 bases, leaving 6 bases of the junction unmatched. For the CDR3, the DNA is TGTGCCTCCTATAGCGGGGGGGCGGATACGCAGTATTTT. Its translation: CASYSGGADTQYF.

The chain employs TRBV18 and TRBJ1-1; D unclear. V gave up 6 bases and J gave up 8 bases, with 19 bases separating them. CDR3 size: 14 residues. The germline V gene has CDR1 KGHSH and CDR2 LQKENI. The CDR3 loop reads CASSPSDTYYEAFF. The CDR3 DNA sequence: TGTGCCAGCTCCCCATCCGACACCTACTACGAAGCTTTCTTT.

The chain uses TRBV6-4 and TRBJ2-1; D is perhaps TRBD2 (5 bases). There are 15 residues in the CDR3. Germline CDR1 is MRHNA and CDR2 is SNTAGT. V was trimmed by 2 bases and J by 0 bases, leaving 8 bases between them. CDR3 residues: CASSDRADSYNEQFF. In DNA form, the CDR3 reads TGTGCCAGCAGTGACCGAGCGGACTCCTACAATGAGCAGTTCTTC.

CDR3 DNA sequence: TGTGCCAGCAGCTTTGGGGGGGGCCGCAATGAGCAGTTCTTC. Translation gives CASSFGGGRNEQFF. The chain joins TRBV5-6 to TRBJ2-1, with a tentative D call TRBD2 (7 bases). CDR1 is SGHDT and CDR2 is YYEEEE in the germline V gene. V was pared by 2 bases and J by 6 bases, with 12 bases between. There are 14 residues in the CDR3.

The chain is built from TRBV20-1 and TRBJ2-1; D may be TRBD1 or TRBD2 (7 bases each). In germline, CDR1 is DFQATT, CDR2 SNEGSKA (reference sequence). The CDR3 totals 15 residues. V dropped 4 bases and J dropped 1 base, with 14 bases sitting between them. The CDR3 here is CSATGGRESYNEQFF. In DNA, the CDR3 is TGCAGTGCTACAGGGGGGCGGGAGTCCTACAATGAGCAGTTCTTC.

The rearrangement uses TRBV19 and TRBJ2-3; TRBD2 might be the D (5 bases). Germline loops: CDR1 LNHDA, CDR2 SQIVND (reference sequence). This CDR3 contains 15 residues. V lost 1 base and J 4 bases, leaving 12 bases between the germline ends. This chain's CDR3 is CASSIVDSDADTQYF. The CDR3 DNA sequence: TGTGCCAGTAGTATAGTGGACTCGGACGCAGATACGCAGTATTTT.

CDR3 residues: CASRPGTGYGYTF. CDR3 DNA: TGTGCCAGCAGACCCGGGACAGGCTATGGCTACACCTTC. This sequence joins TRBV11-2 and TRBJ1-2; 8 nucleotides match TRBD1. Trimming removed 6 bases from V and 4 bases from J; junction bases left unmatched: 4. The CDR3 covers 13 residues. CDR1 and CDR2 from the germline V gene are SGHAT and FQNNGV.

The CDR3 coding sequence is TGTGCCAGCAGGGGGACTAGCGGGAGGACAGATACGCAGTATTTT. Amino acid sequence: CASRGTSGRTDTQYF. This chain connects TRBV2 to TRBJ2-3; TRBD2 aligns across 15 bases. Germline V gene sequence: CDR1 SNHLY, CDR2 FYNNEI. The CDR3 is 15 residues long. The ends lost 6 bases at V and 3 bases at J; junction bases unmatched: 1.

V usage is TRBV9 and J usage is TRBJ1-6; a weak D match, TRBD1 (5 bases). Between the trimmed V and J ends, which lost 0 bases and 9 bases, there was a span of 10 bases. CDR3 length equals 14 residues. Germline V gives CDR1 SGDLS, CDR2 YYNGEE. The CDR3: CASSVAPGTSPLHF. CDR3 nucleotide sequence: TGTGCCAGCAGCGTAGCTCCGGGGACTTCACCCCTCCACTTT. Filled out from reference TRBV9 and TRBJ1-6, the complete variable domain reads DSGVTQTPKHLITATGQRVTLRCSPRSGDLSVYWYQQSLDQGLQFLIQYYNGEERAKGNILERFSAQQFPDLHSELNLSSLELGDSALYFCASSVAPGTSPLHFGNGTRLTVT.

This clonotype was picked up a small number of times. This rearrangement joins TRBV27 to TRBJ1-1; unclear D gene. The germline V gene encodes CDR1 MNHEY and CDR2 SMNVEV (reference sequence). This CDR3 is built from 13 residues. The germline V and J ends were trimmed by 2 bases and 1 base, with 5 bases remaining between them. The CDR3 protein is CASSLNTNTEAFF. CDR3 nucleotide sequence: TGTGCCAGCAGTTTAAATACGAACACTGAAGCTTTCTTT.

The chain combines TRBV4-1 with TRBJ1-2; D might be TRBD1 (5 bases). Germline V gene data show CDR1 as MGHRA and CDR2 as YSYEKL. This CDR3 region has 15 residues. V was pared by 1 base and J by 4 bases, with 13 bases between. CDR3 in DNA: TGCGCCAGCAGCCAAGGACACGGGACCCTCTATGGCTACACCTTC. This encodes CASSQGHGTLYGYTF.

The chain uses TRBV15 and TRBJ1-1; D gene ambiguous. In germline, CDR1 is LNHNV, CDR2 YYDKDF (reference sequence). Trimming stripped 1 base from V and 3 bases from J, with 12 bases between. The CDR3 has 15 residues. For the CDR3, the DNA is TGTGCCACCAGCAGAGTGGGTGGGGTGGACACTGAAGCTTTCTTT. This gives the protein CATSRVGGVDTEAFF.

This chain joins TRBV5-4 and TRBJ2-7, with 8 bases lining up with TRBD1. V shed 0 bases, J shed 1 base, and the junction held 3 bases outside the gene matches. CDR1 is SGHNT, CDR2 YYREEE, per germline (reference sequence). This CDR3 contains 15 residues. Here the CDR3 DNA reads TGTGCCAGCAGCTTGGTCCGGGACAGGTCCTACGAGCAGTACTTC. Protein: CASSLVRDRSYEQYF.

The J gene is TRBJ2-3, the V gene TRBV6-2 or TRBV6-3; tentative D call: TRBD1 (6 bases). The CDR3 consists of 14 residues. Germline V gene sequence: CDR1 MNHEY, CDR2 SVGEGT. The germline V and J ends were trimmed by 5 bases and 2 bases, with 11 bases remaining between them. The CDR3 loop is CASSGQSTTDTQYF. DNA for the CDR3: TGTGCCAGCAGTGGACAGTCAACCACAGATACGCAGTATTTT.